Below, 9 T cell receptor beta chains from the same sample are listed, as sequenced in a study of follicular helper T cells after annual influenza vaccination. Time point here: 2015-2016 season, pre-vaccination. Clones were sequenced by immunoSEQ multiplex PCR, and TCRdb holds only the in-frame ones, with some missing. Here the sample spans thousands of clones, roughly 85% being singletons. Sequences were derived from CXCR5- memory CD4+ T cells sorted from blood, sampled on the day of influenza vaccination. Receptors originate from an adult who received the influenza vaccine.

Written as DNA, the CDR3 is TGCGCCAGCAGAGTGGGACCCCATGAGCAGTTCTTC. Translated, it gives CASRVGPHEQFF. V gene TRBV10-1 combines with J gene TRBJ2-1; tentatively, D is TRBD1 or TRBD2 (5 bases each). This CDR3 spans 12 amino acids. V lost 6 bases and J lost 8, with 11 bases in between. Germline V gene sequence: CDR1 WNHNN, CDR2 SYGVQD (reference sequence).

The J gene is TRBJ2-7, the V gene TRBV7-8; 9 positions match TRBD2. The V gene's germline CDR1 is SGHVS and CDR2 FQNEAQ. J was trimmed by 6 bases and V by 1 base; bases with no gene match: 1. The CDR3 sequence is 13 residues long. CDR3 bases: TGTGCCAGCAGCTTAGAACTAGCGGGCGAGCAGTACTTC. It specifies CASSLELAGEQYF.

The chain carries TRBV5-1 and TRBJ2-3, with TRBD1 as a possible D gene (6 bases). Germline loops: CDR1 SGHRS, CDR2 YFSETQ. Trimming stripped 4 bases from V and 0 bases from J, with 12 bases between. This CDR3 has 15 residues. CDR3 in DNA: TGCGCCAGCAGCCCGGACAGTTCTAGCACAGATACGCAGTATTTT. It specifies CASSPDSSSTDTQYF.

The CDR3 spells CASSLSTGGYNEQFF. In DNA form, the CDR3 reads TGCGCCAGCAGCTTGAGTACAGGGGGCTACAATGAGCAGTTCTTC. The V gene is TRBV5-1, the J gene TRBJ2-1, with 8 bases lining up with TRBD1. Germline V gene lookup returns CDR1 SGHRS and CDR2 YFSETQ. There are 15 residues in the CDR3. V gave up 1 base and J gave up 3 bases; unmatched junction bases: 3.

V is TRBV2 and J is TRBJ1-2; D gene ambiguous. Trimming left V 6 bases short and J 12 bases short, with 14 bases between. This CDR3 is 11 amino acids long. Germline V lookup: CDR1 SNHLY, CDR2 FYNNEI. CDR3 bases: TGTGCCAGCAGGTCCGACGGTGACGACACCTTC. This codes for CASRSDGDDTF.

V gene TRBV7-8 combines with J gene TRBJ1-3; TRBD1 is a possible D gene (6 bases). The CDR3 covers 13 residues. CDR1 is SGHVS, CDR2 FQNEAQ, per germline. Trimming pared 5 bases from V and 5 bases from J, leaving 10 bases between. Here the CDR3 DNA reads TGTGCCAGCAGCGTGCAGGGGCGAAACACCATATATTTT. It translates to CASSVQGRNTIYF.

The chain is built from TRBV5-6 and TRBJ1-2; 9 bases fit TRBD1. CDR3 size: 14 residues. Germline CDR1 is SGHDT and CDR2 is YYEEEE. After removal of 4 bases from V and 8 bases from J, the junction contained 9 bases not matched to a gene. DNA for the CDR3: TGTGCCAGCAGCCCCCTGACAGGGGGTGAAGGCTACACCTTC. It codes for CASSPLTGGEGYTF.

The J gene is TRBJ2-2, the V gene TRBV2; 16 nucleotides align to TRBD2. The CDR3 loop spans 19 amino acids. Per the germline V gene, CDR1 is SNHLY and CDR2 is FYNNEI. V lost 6 bases and J lost 1; bases outside the gene matches: 8. The CDR3 spells CASRPRGLAGGLNTGELFF. In nucleotides, the CDR3 is TGTGCCAGCAGGCCCCGGGGACTAGCGGGAGGGTTGAACACCGGGGAGCTGTTTTTT.

The chain is built from TRBV5-4 and TRBJ1-2, with D unresolved. V gave up 2 bases and J gave up 2 bases, with 4 bases separating them. Per the germline V gene, CDR1 is SGHNT and CDR2 is YYREEE (reference sequence). The CDR3 contains 12 residues. CDR3 region: CASSFINYGYTF. In DNA, the CDR3 is TGTGCCAGCAGCTTTATAAACTATGGCTACACCTTC.